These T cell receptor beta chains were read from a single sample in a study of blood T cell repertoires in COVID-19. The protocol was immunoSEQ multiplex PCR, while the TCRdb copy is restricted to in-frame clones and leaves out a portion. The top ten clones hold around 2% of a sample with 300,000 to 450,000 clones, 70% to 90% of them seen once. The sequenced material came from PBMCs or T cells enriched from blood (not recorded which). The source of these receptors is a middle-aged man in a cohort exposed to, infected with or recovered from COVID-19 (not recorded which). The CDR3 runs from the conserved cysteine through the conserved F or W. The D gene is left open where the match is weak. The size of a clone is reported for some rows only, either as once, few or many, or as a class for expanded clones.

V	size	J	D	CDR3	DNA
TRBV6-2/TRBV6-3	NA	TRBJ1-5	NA	CASSYWQRERPQHF	TGTGCCAGCAGTTATTGGCAGAGGGAGCGGCCCCAGCATTTT
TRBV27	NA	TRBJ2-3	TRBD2	CASSLLLRRIAGGGVMTDTQYF	TGTGCCAGCAGTTTATTACTCCGGCGGATAGCGGGAGGGGGAGTCATGACAGATACGCAGTATTTT
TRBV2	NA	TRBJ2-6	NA	CASTPRDTGANVLTF	TGTGCCAGCACCCCCCGGGATACTGGGGCCAACGTCCTGACTTTC
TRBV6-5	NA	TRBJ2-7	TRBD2	CASSGLAGVYEQYF	TGTGCCAGCTCGGGACTAGCGGGAGTTTACGAGCAGTACTTC
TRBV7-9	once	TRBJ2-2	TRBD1	CASSLGQGDTGELFF	TGTGCCAGCAGCTTAGGACAGGGTGACACCGGGGAGCTGTTTTTT
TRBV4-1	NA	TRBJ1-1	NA	CASSQGGQNTEAFF	TGCGCCAGCAGCCAAGGAGGTCAGAACACTGAAGCTTTCTTT
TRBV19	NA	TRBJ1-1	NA	CASSMGRDTGTAFF	TGTGCCAGTAGTATGGGCCGGGACACCGGCACTGCTTTCTTT
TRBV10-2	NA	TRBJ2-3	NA	CASRGPAGRVDTQYF	TGCGCCAGCCGGGGTCCTGCCGGTCGTGTGGATACGCAGTATTTT
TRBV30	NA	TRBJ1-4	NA	CAWRGEGREKLFF	TGTGCCTGGAGAGGGGAGGGGAGGGAAAAACTGTTTTTT
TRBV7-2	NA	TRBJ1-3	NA	CASSLVAGASGNTIYF	TGTGCCAGCAGCTTAGTAGCTGGGGCCTCTGGAAACACCATATATTTT
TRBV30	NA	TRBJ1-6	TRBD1	CAWSRTGGSYNSPLHF	TGTGCCTGGAGTCGGACAGGGGGCTCCTATAATTCACCCCTCCACTTT
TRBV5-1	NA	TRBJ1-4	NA	CASSLVQGNEKLFF	TGCGCCAGCAGCTTGGTTCAGGGTAACGAAAAACTGTTTTTT
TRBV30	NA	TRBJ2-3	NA	CAWRTRAGADTQYF	TGTGCCTGGAGGACTAGGGCTGGGGCAGATACGCAGTATTTT
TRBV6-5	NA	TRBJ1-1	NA	CASSYGPGLTNTEAFF	TGTGCCAGCAGTTACGGGCCAGGACTGACGAACACTGAAGCTTTCTTT
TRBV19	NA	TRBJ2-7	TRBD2	CASSGPTSGRYEQYF	TGTGCCAGTAGCGGACCGACTAGCGGGAGGTACGAGCAGTACTTC
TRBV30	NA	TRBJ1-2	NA	CAWSVSGPYGYTF	TGTGCCTGGAGTGTAAGTGGGCCTTATGGCTACACCTTC
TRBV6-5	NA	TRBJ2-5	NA	CASTLGGQGETQYF	TGTGCCAGCACCCTGGGGGGTCAAGGGGAGACCCAGTACTTC